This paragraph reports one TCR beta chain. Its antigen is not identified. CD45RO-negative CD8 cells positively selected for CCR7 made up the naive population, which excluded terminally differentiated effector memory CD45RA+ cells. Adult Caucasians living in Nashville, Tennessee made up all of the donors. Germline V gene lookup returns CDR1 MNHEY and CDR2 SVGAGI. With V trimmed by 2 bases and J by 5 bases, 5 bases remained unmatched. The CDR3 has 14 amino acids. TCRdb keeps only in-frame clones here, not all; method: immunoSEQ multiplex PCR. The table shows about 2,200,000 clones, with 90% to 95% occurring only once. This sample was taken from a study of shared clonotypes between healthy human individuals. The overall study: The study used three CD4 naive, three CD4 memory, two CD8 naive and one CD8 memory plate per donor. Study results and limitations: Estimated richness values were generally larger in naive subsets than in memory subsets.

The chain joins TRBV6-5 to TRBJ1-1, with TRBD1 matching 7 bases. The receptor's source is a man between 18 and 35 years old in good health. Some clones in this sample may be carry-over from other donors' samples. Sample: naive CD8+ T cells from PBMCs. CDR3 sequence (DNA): TGTGCCAGCAGTTACAGAGGGGGCGAGACTGAAGCTTTCTTT. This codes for CASSYRGGETEAFF.